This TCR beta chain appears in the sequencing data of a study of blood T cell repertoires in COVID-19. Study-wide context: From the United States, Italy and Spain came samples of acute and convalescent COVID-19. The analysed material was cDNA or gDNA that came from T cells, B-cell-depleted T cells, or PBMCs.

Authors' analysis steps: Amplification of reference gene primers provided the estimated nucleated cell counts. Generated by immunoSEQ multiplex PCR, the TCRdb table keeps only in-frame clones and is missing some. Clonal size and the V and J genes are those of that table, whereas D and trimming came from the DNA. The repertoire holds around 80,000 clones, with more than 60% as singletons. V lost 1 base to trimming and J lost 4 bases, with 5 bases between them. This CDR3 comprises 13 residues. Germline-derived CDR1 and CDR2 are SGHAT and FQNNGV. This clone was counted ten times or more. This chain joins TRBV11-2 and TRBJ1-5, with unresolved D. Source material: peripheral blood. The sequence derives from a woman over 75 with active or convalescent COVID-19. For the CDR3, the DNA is TGTGCCAGCAGCTTAGGTCTTAATCAGCCCCAGCATTTT. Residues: CASSLGLNQPQHF.